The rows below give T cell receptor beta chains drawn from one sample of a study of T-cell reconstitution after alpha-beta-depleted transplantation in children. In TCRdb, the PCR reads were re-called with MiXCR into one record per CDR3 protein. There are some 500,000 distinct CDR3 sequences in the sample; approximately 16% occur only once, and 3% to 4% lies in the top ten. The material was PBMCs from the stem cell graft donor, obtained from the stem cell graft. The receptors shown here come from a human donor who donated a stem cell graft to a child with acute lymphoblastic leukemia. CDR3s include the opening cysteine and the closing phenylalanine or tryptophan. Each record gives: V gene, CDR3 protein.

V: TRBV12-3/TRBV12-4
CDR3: CASSLPPSPVNGYTF

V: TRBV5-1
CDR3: CASSLEGHRSSYNEQFF

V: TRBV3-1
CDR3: CASRGQGGNEQFF

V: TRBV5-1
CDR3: CASSVGQGADTEAFF

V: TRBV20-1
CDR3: CSAREFSGRVDTQYF

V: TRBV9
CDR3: CASSVAGGNYNEQFF

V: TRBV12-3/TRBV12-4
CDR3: CASRAPGPVSPQHF

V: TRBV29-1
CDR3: CSVGPTGAGQPQHF

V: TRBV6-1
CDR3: CASSPILSVTSGRPYEQYF

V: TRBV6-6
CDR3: CASTLTGVNSQYF

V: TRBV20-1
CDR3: CSARTTRENTGELFF

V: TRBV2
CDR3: CASSVGGDGPPNQPQHF

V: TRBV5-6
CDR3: CASSLDRNNEKLFF

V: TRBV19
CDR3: CASTSGVYDIQYF

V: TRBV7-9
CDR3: CASSFLTSLSYEQYF

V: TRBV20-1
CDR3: CSARELSSGPYNEQFF

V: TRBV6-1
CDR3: CASSNPGLAGVLQAGELFF

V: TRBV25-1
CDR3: CASSDHGILRVSRYTF

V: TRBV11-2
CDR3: CASSLGTGEGGGNEQFF

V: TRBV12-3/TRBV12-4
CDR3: CASSRDRGEKLFF

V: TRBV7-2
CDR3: CASSSYSYQETQYF

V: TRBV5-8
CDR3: CASSLGIGANVLTF

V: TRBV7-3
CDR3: CASSSQTDTQYF

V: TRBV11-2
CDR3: CASSFEGINTGELFF

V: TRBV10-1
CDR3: CASSDGPGLGELFF

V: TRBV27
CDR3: CASSFLSGLAYEQYF

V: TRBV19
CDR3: CASSPQGGLPEAFF

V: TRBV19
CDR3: CASSTGQVNTEAFF

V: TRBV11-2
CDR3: CASSLSDSKYEQYF

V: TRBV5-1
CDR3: CASSLGMYSYEQYF

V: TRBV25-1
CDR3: CASSDPAADIKNTGELFF

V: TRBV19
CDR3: CASSRTLSGRSYNEQFF

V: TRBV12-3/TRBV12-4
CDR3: CASSSGTVNNEQFF

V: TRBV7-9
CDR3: CASSADRGSYEQYF

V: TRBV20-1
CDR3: CSGDRSYEQYF

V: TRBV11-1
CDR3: CASSQFRGAGTGTDTQYF

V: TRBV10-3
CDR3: CAISESGTGEQFF

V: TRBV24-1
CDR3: CATSDPGFADTQYF

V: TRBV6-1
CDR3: CASSRGQRPNSPLHF

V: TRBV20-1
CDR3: CSAAPVYGYTF

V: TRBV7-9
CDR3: CASSSPGPTEAFF

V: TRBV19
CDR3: CASSSQRGTSGSYEQYF

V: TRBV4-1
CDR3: CASSPGFGGYEQYF

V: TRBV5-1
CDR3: CATGEGSFSSYNEQFF

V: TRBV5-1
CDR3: CASSPGWDRVNSPLHF

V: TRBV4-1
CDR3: CASSPDLGFSYEQYF

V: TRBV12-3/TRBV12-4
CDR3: CASSSGTEGYTF

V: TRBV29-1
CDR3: CSVDLTGGTGNTIYF

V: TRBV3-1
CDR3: CASSQDLGLYEQYF

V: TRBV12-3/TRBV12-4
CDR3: CASSYRGVYEQYF

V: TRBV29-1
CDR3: CSVGGGDISDTQYF